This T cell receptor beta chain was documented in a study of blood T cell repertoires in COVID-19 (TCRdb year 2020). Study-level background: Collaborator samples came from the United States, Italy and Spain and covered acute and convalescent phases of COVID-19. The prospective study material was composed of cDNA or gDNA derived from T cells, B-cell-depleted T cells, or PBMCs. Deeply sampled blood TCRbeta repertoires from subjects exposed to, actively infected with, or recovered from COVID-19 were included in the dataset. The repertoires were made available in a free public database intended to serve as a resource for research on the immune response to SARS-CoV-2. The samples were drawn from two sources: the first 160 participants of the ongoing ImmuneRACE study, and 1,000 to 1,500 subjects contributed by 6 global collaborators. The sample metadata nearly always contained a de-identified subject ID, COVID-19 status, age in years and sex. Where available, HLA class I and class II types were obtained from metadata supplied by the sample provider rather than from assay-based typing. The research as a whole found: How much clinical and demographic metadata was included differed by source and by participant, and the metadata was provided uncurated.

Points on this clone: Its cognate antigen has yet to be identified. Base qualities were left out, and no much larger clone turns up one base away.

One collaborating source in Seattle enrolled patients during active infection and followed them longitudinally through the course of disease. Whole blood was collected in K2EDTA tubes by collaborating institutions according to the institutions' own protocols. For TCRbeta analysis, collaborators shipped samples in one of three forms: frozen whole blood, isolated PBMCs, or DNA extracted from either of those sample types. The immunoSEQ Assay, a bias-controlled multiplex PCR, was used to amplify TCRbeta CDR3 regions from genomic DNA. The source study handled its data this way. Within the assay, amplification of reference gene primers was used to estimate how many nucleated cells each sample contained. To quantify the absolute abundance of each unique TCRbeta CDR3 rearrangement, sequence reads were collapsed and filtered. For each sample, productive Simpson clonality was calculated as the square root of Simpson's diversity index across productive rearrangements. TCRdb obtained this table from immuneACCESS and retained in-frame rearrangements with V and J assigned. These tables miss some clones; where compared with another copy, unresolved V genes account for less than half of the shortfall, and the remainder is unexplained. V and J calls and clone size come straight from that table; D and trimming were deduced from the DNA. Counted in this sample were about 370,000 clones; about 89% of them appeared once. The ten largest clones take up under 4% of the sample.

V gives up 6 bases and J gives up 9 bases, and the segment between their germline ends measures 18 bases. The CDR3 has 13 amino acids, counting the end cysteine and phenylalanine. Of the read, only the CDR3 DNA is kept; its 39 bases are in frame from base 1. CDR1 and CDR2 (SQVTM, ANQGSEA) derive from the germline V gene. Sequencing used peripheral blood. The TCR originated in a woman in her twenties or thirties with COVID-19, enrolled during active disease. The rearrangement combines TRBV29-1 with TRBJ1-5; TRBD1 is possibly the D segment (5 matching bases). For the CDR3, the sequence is CSVRKDNQGPQHF. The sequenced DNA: TGCAGCGTCAGAAAGGACAATCAAGGGCCCCAGCATTTT.